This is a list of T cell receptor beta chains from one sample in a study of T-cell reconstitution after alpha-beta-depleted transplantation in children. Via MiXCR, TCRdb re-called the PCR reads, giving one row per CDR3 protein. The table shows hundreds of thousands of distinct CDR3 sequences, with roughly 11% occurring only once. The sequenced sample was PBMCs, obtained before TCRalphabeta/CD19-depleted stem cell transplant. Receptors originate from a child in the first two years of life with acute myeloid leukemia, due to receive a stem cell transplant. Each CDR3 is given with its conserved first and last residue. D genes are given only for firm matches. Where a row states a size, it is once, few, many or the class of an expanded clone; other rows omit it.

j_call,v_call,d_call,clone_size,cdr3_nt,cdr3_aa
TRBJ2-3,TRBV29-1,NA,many,TGCAGCGTTCGCCCAGCAGATACGCAGTATTTT,CSVRPADTQYF
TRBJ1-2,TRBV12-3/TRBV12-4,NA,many,TGTGCCAGCAGTCCGGGACTGCCCAACTATGGCTACACCTTC,CASSPGLPNYGYTF
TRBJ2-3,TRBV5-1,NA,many,TGCGCCAGCAGCTTGGCTCAACAGGGTCATACGCAGTATTTT,CASSLAQQGHTQYF
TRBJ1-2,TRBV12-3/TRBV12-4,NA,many,TGTGCCAGCAGCTTTCGACGGGGGTCCCCTAACTATGGCTACACCTTC,CASSFRRGSPNYGYTF
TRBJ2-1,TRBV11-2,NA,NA,TGTGCCAGCAGCTTCTCCCGAATCGGGTACAATGAGCAGTTCTTC,CASSFSRIGYNEQFF
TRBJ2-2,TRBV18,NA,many,TGTGCCAGCTCACCACTCATGACAGGATTGAACACCGGGGAGCTGTTTTTT,CASSPLMTGLNTGELFF
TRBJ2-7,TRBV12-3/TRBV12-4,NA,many,TGTGCCAGCACCGGAAGGGGAGACTCCGAGCAGTACTTC,CASTGRGDSEQYF
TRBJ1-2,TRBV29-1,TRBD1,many,TGCAGCGTCGTGGGTCGGACAGGGGGCCGCTACACCTTC,CSVVGRTGGRYTF
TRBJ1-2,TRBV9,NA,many,TGTGCCAGCAGCCCCGAGGGAGTGTATGGCTACACCTTC,CASSPEGVYGYTF
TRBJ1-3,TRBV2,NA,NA,TGTGCCAGCAGTGTCGGGGACCCCTCTGGAAACACCATATATTTT,CASSVGDPSGNTIYF
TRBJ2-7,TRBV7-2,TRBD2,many,TGTGCCAGCAGCTTGGACCTAGCGGGGGTGTACGAGCAGTACTTC,CASSLDLAGVYEQYF
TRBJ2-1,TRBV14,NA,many,TGTGCCAGCAGCCAAGCTTACAATGAGCAGTTCTTC,CASSQAYNEQFF
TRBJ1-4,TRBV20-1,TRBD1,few,TGCAGTGCTAGAGATCTCCGGGACAGTAATGAAAAACTGTTTTTT,CSARDLRDSNEKLFF
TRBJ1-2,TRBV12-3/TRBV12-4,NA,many,TGTGCCAGCAGTTTAGTGGCAGCGAACTATGGCTACACCTTC,CASSLVAANYGYTF
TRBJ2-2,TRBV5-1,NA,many,TGCGCCAGCAGCTTTCAGGGTACTAACACCGGGGAGCTGTTTTTT,CASSFQGTNTGELFF
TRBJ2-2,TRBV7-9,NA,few,TGTGCCAGCAGCTTCGGCCAGTCCACCGGGGAGCTGTTTTTT,CASSFGQSTGELFF
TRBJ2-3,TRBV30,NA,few,TGTGCCTGGAGTGTACGACCGCTTTTGGGGGATACGCAGTATTTT,CAWSVRPLLGDTQYF
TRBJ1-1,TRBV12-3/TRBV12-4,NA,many,TGTGCCAGCAGTTCCCGGGTACGAAGGACTGAAGCTTTCTTT,CASSSRVRRTEAFF
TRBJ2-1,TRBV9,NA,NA,TGTGCCAGCAGCGTAGTGGGGGGCTCCTACAATGAGCAGTTCTTC,CASSVVGGSYNEQFF
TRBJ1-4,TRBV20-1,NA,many,TGCAGTGCTAGAGATTGGGCAGGGAGTGAAAAACTGTTTTTT,CSARDWAGSEKLFF
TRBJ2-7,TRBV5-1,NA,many,TGCGCCAGCAGCTTACTCCTACCGACAGGACCCTTCTACGAGCAGTACTTC,CASSLLLPTGPFYEQYF
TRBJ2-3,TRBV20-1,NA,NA,TGCAGTGCTAGAGCCCCGGGAGGAGGGGGGGTCGCAGATACGCAGTATTTT,CSARAPGGGGVADTQYF
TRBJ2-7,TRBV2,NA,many,TGTGCCAGCACGCGGGACACCTCCTACGAGCAGTACTTC,CASTRDTSYEQYF
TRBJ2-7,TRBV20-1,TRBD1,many,TGCAGTGCTACCGGACAGGGAACAAACTCCTACGAGCAGTACTTC,CSATGQGTNSYEQYF
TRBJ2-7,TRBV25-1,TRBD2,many,TGTGCCAGCAGCCTAACTAGCGGGGACTACGAGCAGTACTTC,CASSLTSGDYEQYF
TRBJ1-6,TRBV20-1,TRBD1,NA,TGCAGTGCTAGTAAACCCGGGACAGGGTCCTATAATTCATCCCTCCACTTT,CSASKPGTGSYNSSLHF
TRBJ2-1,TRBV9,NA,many,TGTGCCAGCAGCCCCCGCTCCAGGGGAGACAATGAGCAGTTCTTC,CASSPRSRGDNEQFF